This passage covers 29 T cell receptor beta chains from one sample sequenced in a study of T cells in Graves' hyperthyroidism and ophthalmopathy. RNA transcripts served as the template for amplifying TCR beta CDR3 regions. TCR CDR3 regions were first amplified by RT-PCR with HTBI primers. Each CDR3 protein is one row after TCRdb ran MiXCR on the multiplex PCR reads. The sample holds hundreds of thousands of distinct CDR3 sequences, roughly 21% seen once. Material: blood. The source is a man aged 35-49 years with Graves' ophthalmopathy.

The genes are TRBV20-1 and TRBJ2-2; the match to TRBD2 covers 10 bases. The CDR3 has 15 residues. In germline, CDR1 is DFQATT, CDR2 SNEGSKA (reference sequence). Trimming cost V 3 bases and J 7 bases; bases outside gene matches: 8. In DNA form, the CDR3 reads TGCAGTGCTAGGAGTCCCGGGACTAGCGTCGGGGAGCTGTTTTTT. Its translation: CSARSPGTSVGELFF.

This clonotype was counted only a few times. The chain combines TRBV6-1 with TRBJ1-2; D gene ambiguous. Per the germline V gene, CDR1 is MNHNS and CDR2 is SASEGT. The ends were cut back, 2 bases at V and 2 bases at J, with 6 bases in the middle. The CDR3 consists of 13 residues. The CDR3 protein is CASSENKNYGYTF. CDR3 coding DNA: TGTGCCAGCAGTGAAAACAAAAACTATGGCTACACCTTC.

The V and J genes are TRBV5-1 and TRBJ2-3, with D perhaps assigned TRBD1 or TRBD2 (6 bases each). The germline V gene encodes CDR1 SGHRS and CDR2 YFSETQ. V was trimmed by 4 bases and J by 2 bases, leaving 17 bases between them. The CDR3 runs to 16 residues. The CDR3 DNA reads TGCGCCAGCAGCCAGGGGACTCTCCGAACCACAGATACGCAGTATTTT. This encodes CASSQGTLRTTDTQYF.

This clonotype was counted at least ten times. This chain joins TRBV11-2 and TRBJ2-7; 7 bases are a match to TRBD2. The junction had 10 bases not matched to a gene; V was cut back by 4 bases and J by 4 bases. This CDR3 contains 15 residues. In germline, CDR1 is SGHAT, CDR2 FQNNGV. This CDR3 reads CASSSLSGLVYEQYF. The DNA for the CDR3 is TGTGCCAGCAGCTCCCTTAGCGGGCTAGTGTACGAGCAGTACTTC.

This clonotype was seen at least ten times. The chain couples TRBV12-3 or TRBV12-4 to TRBJ2-7; no firm D call. The V and J ends lost 4 bases and 7 bases respectively, with 11 bases between them. The CDR3 length is 12 residues. This chain's CDR3 is CASSSDVAEQYF. In DNA form, the CDR3 reads TGTGCCAGCAGTTCGGACGTTGCGGAGCAGTACTTC.

The chain employs TRBV7-6 and TRBJ1-2, with 8 bases identical to TRBD1. J lost 8 bases, V lost 3 bases, and 11 bases had no gene match. This CDR3 region has 15 residues. From germline, CDR1 is SGHVS and CDR2 FNYEAQ. The CDR3 loop reads CASSFTVGTGPGYTF. In nucleotides, the CDR3 is TGTGCCAGCAGCTTCACGGTGGGGACAGGCCCGGGCTACACCTTC. Complete variable domain (other parts from reference TRBV7-6 and TRBJ1-2): GAGVSQSPRYKVTKRGQDVALRCDPISGHVSLYWYRQALGQGPEFLTYFNYEAQQDKSGLPNDRFSAERPEGSISTLTIQRTEQRDSAMYRCASSFTVGTGPGYTFGSGTRLTVV.

A remark on this clonotype: The junction does not match germline at one end; this may be a read error. This rearrangement joins TRBV9 to TRBJ1-1; 7 bases map to TRBD1. Germline V CDR1 and CDR2: SGDLS, YYNGEE. The CDR3 length is 13 residues. CDR3 DNA: TGTGCCGGCAGCGCAACAGGGGAAACTGAAGCTTTCTTT. Amino acid sequence: CAGSATGETEAFF.

This clonotype was seen more than once but under ten times. The V gene is TRBV20-1, the J gene TRBJ1-2; no clear D gene. The CDR3 sequence is 14 residues long. Per the germline V gene, CDR1 is DFQATT and CDR2 is SNEGSKA (reference sequence). V was trimmed by 0 bases and J by 2 bases, leaving 10 bases between them. The CDR3 reads CSARDPPGNYGYTF. The DNA of the CDR3 is TGCAGTGCTAGAGATCCCCCAGGCAACTATGGCTACACCTTC.

This clonotype turned up a few times. The genes are TRBV12-3 or TRBV12-4 and TRBJ2-1, with TRBD1 matching 8 bases. Trimming removed 6 bases from V and 5 bases from J; junction bases left unmatched: 15. This CDR3 comprises 17 residues. CDR3 nucleotide sequence: TGTGCCAGCAGATCTGAAAAACAGGGGGGTCATAACAATGAGCAGTTCTTC. Translated, it gives CASRSEKQGGHNNEQFF.

The V call is TRBV11-2, the J call TRBJ1-2; TRBD1 aligns across 10 bases. The CDR3 has 15 amino acids. V dropped 6 bases and J dropped 4; count of bases not matched to a gene: 8. The V gene's germline CDR1 is SGHAT and CDR2 FQNNGV. CDR3 sequence: CASSSGTGDFYGYTF. The DNA of the CDR3 is TGTGCCAGCAGTTCCGGGACAGGGGATTTCTATGGCTACACCTTC.

This clonotype was counted many times. The rearrangement links TRBV28 to TRBJ2-3; D is uncertain. V shed 5 bases and J shed 2 bases, with 11 bases lying between them. The CDR3 covers 14 residues. The germline V gene encodes CDR1 MDHEN and CDR2 SYDVKM. The CDR3 sequence is CASSIDRATDTQYF. The DNA of the CDR3 is TGTGCCAGCAGTATCGACCGAGCCACAGATACGCAGTATTTT.

The chain employs TRBV5-6 and TRBJ1-1; D gene unclear. The CDR3 is 12 residues long. The V and J ends lost 0 bases and 7 bases respectively, with 7 bases between them. Germline CDR1 and CDR2: SGHDT and YYEEEE. CDR3 nucleotide sequence: TGTGCCAGCAGCTTGGTGGCGAGTGAAGCTTTCTTT. Translated: CASSLVASEAFF.

In its sample, this clonotype was seen many times. V and J are TRBV6-1 and TRBJ1-1; no definite D call. Trimming removed 6 bases at V and 0 bases at J, with 8 bases between. Germline V gene data show CDR1 as MNHNS and CDR2 as SASEGT. The CDR3 is 13 residues long. The CDR3 protein is CASRWELNTEAFF. CDR3 nucleotides: TGTGCCAGCAGATGGGAGTTGAACACTGAAGCTTTCTTT.

The V and J genes are TRBV7-9 and TRBJ2-1; TRBD2 matches at 10 bases. This CDR3 region has 14 residues. V lost 6 bases to trimming and J lost 8 bases; unmatched junction nucleotides: 7. Germline-derived CDR1 and CDR2 are SEHNR and FQNEAQ (reference sequence). CDR3 nucleotides: TGTGCCAGCAGACCTAGCGGGAGTAAGGATGAGCAGTTCTTC. Translating gives CASRPSGSKDEQFF.

The chain carries TRBV5-6 and TRBJ2-1; no reliable D call. Germline V lookup: CDR1 SGHDT, CDR2 YYEEEE. V lost 1 base and J 2 bases, leaving 10 bases between the germline ends. The CDR3 consists of 15 residues. The CDR3 sequence: CASSLNRLAYNEQFF. The CDR3 nucleotides read TGTGCCAGCAGCTTGAACAGATTAGCCTACAATGAGCAGTTCTTC.

The chain uses TRBV24-1 and TRBJ2-2; 7 positions match TRBD2. This CDR3 contains 18 residues. With V trimmed by 3 bases and J by 4 bases, 13 bases remained unmatched. The germline CDR1 and CDR2 sequences are KGHDR and SFDVKD. CDR3 in DNA: TGTGCCACCAGTGATACCGGATCGGGGGGAGTCGGCACCGGGGAGCTGTTTTTT. Encoded protein: CATSDTGSGGVGTGELFF.

The chain employs TRBV19 and TRBJ2-5; D is perhaps TRBD1 (6 bases). Per the germline V gene, CDR1 is LNHDA and CDR2 is SQIVND (reference sequence). This CDR3 has 16 amino acids. Trimming pared 6 bases from V and 5 bases from J, leaving 22 bases between. CDR3 nucleotide sequence: TGTGCCAGTAGCTTTCATCCATTTGGGGGCATGGAGACCCAGTACTTC. Its protein is CASSFHPFGGMETQYF.

This clonotype was seen a few times. J is TRBJ1-4 and V is TRBV27; D remains unclear. Trimming stripped 4 bases from V and 8 bases from J, with 17 bases between. Germline values: CDR1 MNHEY, CDR2 SMNVEV (reference sequence). The CDR3 covers 15 residues. The CDR3 nucleotides are TGTGCCAGCAGTTACGCTACGGCCCTAGGGGAAAAACTGTTTTTT. Translated, it gives CASSYATALGEKLFF.

The genes are TRBV11-2 and TRBJ2-1, with 9 bases identical to TRBD2. Per the germline V gene, CDR1 is SGHAT and CDR2 is FQNNGV. The CDR3 consists of 17 residues. V shed 4 bases, J shed 2 bases, and the junction held 9 bases outside the gene matches. DNA of the CDR3: TGTGCCAGCAGCTACGGGCCGGGACTAGCACCCTACAATGAGCAGTTCTTC. This codes for CASSYGPGLAPYNEQFF.

This chain uses TRBV20-1 with TRBJ1-2; 9 nucleotides match TRBD1. Unmatched junction bases numbered 8, after V lost 5 bases and J lost 4 bases. This CDR3 comprises 14 residues. Germline CDR1 reads DFQATT; CDR2 reads SNEGSKA (reference sequence). The CDR3: CSALLIQGAYGYTF. CDR3 DNA sequence: TGCAGTGCTCTCCTTATACAGGGGGCCTATGGCTACACCTTC.

This chain links TRBV7-8 with TRBJ2-3; 7 positions match TRBD2. Germline assignment: CDR1 SGHVS and CDR2 FQNEAQ. This CDR3 comprises 17 residues. V lost 2 bases to trimming and J lost 1 base; unmatched junction nucleotides: 9. The CDR3 DNA is TGTGCCAGCAGCTTAAGGGTGCCCCGGGGGGGCACAGATACGCAGTATTTT. This codes for CASSLRVPRGGTDTQYF.

This clonotype has a count of ten or more. The gene calls are TRBV6-1 and TRBJ1-1, with a possible D match to TRBD1 (5 bases). The CDR3 is 15 amino acids. Germline assignment: CDR1 MNHNS and CDR2 SASEGT. V was shortened by 7 bases and J by 2 bases, with 17 bases between the two germline ends. The CDR3 loop is CASNLPMGGNTEAFF. DNA for the CDR3: TGTGCCAGCAACCTCCCGATGGGGGGTAACACTGAAGCTTTCTTT.

This sequence joins TRBV20-1 and TRBJ2-1; a weak D match, TRBD2 (6 bases). This CDR3 contains 15 residues. V was pared by 0 bases and J by 9 bases, with 18 bases between. Germline V lookup: CDR1 DFQATT, CDR2 SNEGSKA (reference sequence). The CDR3 reads CSARDMRLVSGEQFF. The CDR3, as DNA: TGCAGTGCTAGAGATATGCGACTAGTAAGTGGTGAGCAGTTCTTC.

This clonotype was seen a handful of times. The CDR3 DNA sequence: TGTGCCAGCAGCCTCCTGAGCGGGAGCGATGAGCAGTTCTTC. Protein sequence: CASSLLSGSDEQFF. The chain has TRBV3-1 and TRBJ2-1; TRBD2 matches at 8 bases. CDR1 is LGHDT, CDR2 YNNKEL, per germline (reference sequence). This CDR3 spans 14 amino acids. V shed 4 bases and J 8 bases; nucleotides not matched to a gene: 7.

The V call is TRBV7-6, the J call TRBJ2-5, with 8 bases lining up with TRBD2. V dropped 2 bases and J dropped 5; count of bases not matched to a gene: 7. CDR1 is SGHVS and CDR2 is FNYEAQ in the germline V gene. The CDR3 spans 15 residues. The CDR3: CASSLYGGRRETQYF. Written as DNA, the CDR3 is TGTGCCAGCAGCTTATATGGCGGGAGGAGGGAGACCCAGTACTTC.

This clonotype has a count of ten or more. The rearrangement joins TRBV2 to TRBJ1-5, with D perhaps TRBD1 (6 bases). The ends were cut back, 8 bases at V and 5 bases at J, with 22 bases in the middle. This CDR3 spans 16 amino acids. In germline, CDR1 is SNHLY, CDR2 FYNNEI. The CDR3 DNA follows: TGTGCCAGCCTTCTTAATACCAGGGGAGGGGATCAGCCCCAGCATTTT. Translating it yields CASLLNTRGGDQPQHF. The whole variable domain, remainder taken from reference TRBV2 and TRBJ1-5, is EPEVTQTPSHQVTQMGQEVILRCVPISNHLYFYWYRQILGQKVEFLVSFYNNEISEKSEIFDDQFSVERPDGSNFTLKIRSTKLEDSAMYFCASLLNTRGGDQPQHFGDGTRLSIL.

For this clonotype: Because it lacks the conserved phenylalanine or tryptophan at the end, this CDR3 is likely a read error. This rearrangement joins TRBV20-1 to TRBJ2-5; the D is unclear. Germline V lookup: CDR1 DFQATT, CDR2 SNEGSKA (reference sequence). The ends were cut back, 4 bases at V and 0 bases at J, with 15 bases in the middle. This CDR3 is 15 amino acids long. DNA for the CDR3: TGCAGTGCTACCCTTAGACATTCGTACCAAGAGACCCAGTACCTC. Residues: CSATLRHSYQETQYL.

V gene TRBV19 combines with J gene TRBJ2-3, with D perhaps assigned TRBD1 or TRBD2 (5 bases each). Germline CDR1 is LNHDA and CDR2 is SQIVND (reference sequence). This CDR3 is built from 16 residues. V was clipped by 0 bases and J by 8 bases, with 18 bases between them. Here the CDR3 reads CASSIDLWGPGGTQYF. CDR3 bases: TGTGCCAGTAGTATAGATCTATGGGGACCCGGCGGTACGCAGTATTTT.

This clonotype was detected ten times or more. The rearrangement uses TRBV28 and TRBJ2-1, with 10 bases fitting TRBD2. Trimming cost V 4 bases and J 8 bases; bases outside gene matches: 8. Germline values: CDR1 MDHEN, CDR2 SYDVKM. This CDR3 has 15 residues. In DNA form, the CDR3 reads TGTGCCAGCAGTTCGTCTAGCGGGAGAGGATATGAGCAGTTCTTC. Translation: CASSSSSGRGYEQFF.